This TCR beta chain originates from a study of T cell changes during pregnancy in multiple sclerosis. CDR3 length equals 17 residues. Germline V gene data show CDR1 as SGHRS and CDR2 as YFSETQ. V lost 0 bases and J lost 4, with 19 bases in between. Produced via immunoSEQ multiplex PCR; TCRdb's table is partial and in-frame only. Here the sample spans 55,000 or so clones, about 87% being singletons. The sample consisted of CD4+ T cells from peripheral blood mononuclear cells, taken in the first trimester of pregnancy. The chain employs TRBV5-1 and TRBJ1-1; a weak D match, TRBD1 (5 bases). The sequence was collected from a female donor with multiple sclerosis, enrolled in a pregnancy study. Here the CDR3 DNA reads TGCGCCAGCAGCTTGGCTGCGTCAGGGATTCACGGCACTGAAGCTTTCTTT. Protein sequence: CASSLAASGIHGTEAFF.